A single TCR beta chain is shown here with its context. What this receptor recognizes is not known. No much larger clone is present one base from it, and per-base qualities are unavailable. The data are from a study of T cell responses to AZD1222 COVID-19 vaccine (dated by TCRdb to 2020 to 2023). Turning to the overall study: TCR sequencing was performed for about 240 trial participants, of whom about 200 were given two doses of AZD1222 and some 26 were given two doses of MenACWY control vaccine. Trial participants were enrolled by age into 18-55, 56-69 and 70-plus year subgroups, with roughly 160, 29 and 62 TCR-sequenced participants respectively. What the work shows at the level of the full study, not this receptor alone: Participants were mostly white British and included more females than males, and it was suggested by the authors that clonal diversity may have been underestimated. Spike-specific TCR breadth and depth rose significantly after two AZD1222 doses compared with day 0 and with MenACWY recipients. Nearly half of unique spike-specific TCRs reportedly recognized epitopes outside regions mutated in the B.1.351 and B.1.1.7 variants. Because no day 14 peak-response samples were available, the repertoires could be characterized only after the peak T cell response. Conclusions about previously exposed vaccinees were limited because only a handful of AZD1222 recipients were SARS-CoV-2 seropositive at baseline. The whole spike protein was spanned by vaccine-associated CD4 TCRs, and dominant responses were seen in regions 160-218 and 743-854. In the small 56-69-year group, the increase in depth fell short of significance, most likely because of low power.

Per the germline V gene, SGHAT is the CDR1 and FQNNGV is the CDR2. Including the terminal cysteine and phenylalanine, the CDR3 comprises 13 residues. The sequence is cut down to CDR3 DNA, 39 bases in frame from base 1. Relative to germline, V is missing 5 bases and J is missing 6 bases, with 4 bases of the junction outside any gene match. The sample's time point, from its label and the paper: about 28 days (+/-7) after the second vaccine dose. AZD1222 recipients given second doses at about 4 weeks or at about 12 weeks were pooled, since spike-specific TCR depth and breadth were not found to differ between the two schedules. Vaccinee samples came from UK trials COV001 and COV002, including a single-blind randomized controlled phase 2/3 trial of AZD1222 (ChAdOx1 nCoV-19) in healthy adults. For TCRbeta chain sequencing, PBMC samples from trial participants were taken at day 0 and at day 28 after the second dose.

The CDR3 regions of human TCRbeta chains were analyzed by immunosequencing. As for how the authors treated the data: Repertoire TCRs were matched against a reference library of SARS-CoV-2-specific TCRs generated with the MIRA antigen-specificity platform. Breadth was defined as the fraction of unique TCRs that were SARS-CoV-2-associated. Depth was defined as the fraction of total T cells that were SARS-CoV-2-associated. Using the MIRA data, each spike-specific TCR was mapped to the spike region that the TCR reacts to and placed in a CD4 or CD8 class. Log10-transformed breadth and depth values were compared by one-way ANOVA with Sidak's multiple comparisons tests. Sourced from immuneACCESS, this table was stored by TCRdb with only in-frame sequences that have V and J called. A share of the clones is absent; for the studies checked, an unresolved V gene accounts for under half, and the remainder has no known explanation. V and J calls and clone size come straight from that table; D and trimming were deduced from the DNA. The table for this sample lists more than 80,000 clones; 85% to 90% of them were counted only once. Of the sample, 2.5% is held by the ten largest clones.

The sequence derives from an adult who received the AZD1222 COVID-19 vaccine. The sequence joins TRBV11-2 to TRBJ1-5, and 7 bases in between align with TRBD1. Sequenced here: peripheral blood, sampled 28 days after the second AZD1222 dose. The bases read TGTGCCAGCAGCGAGGGACAGCTTCAGCCCCAGCATTTT. Its translation reads: CASSEGQLQPQHF.